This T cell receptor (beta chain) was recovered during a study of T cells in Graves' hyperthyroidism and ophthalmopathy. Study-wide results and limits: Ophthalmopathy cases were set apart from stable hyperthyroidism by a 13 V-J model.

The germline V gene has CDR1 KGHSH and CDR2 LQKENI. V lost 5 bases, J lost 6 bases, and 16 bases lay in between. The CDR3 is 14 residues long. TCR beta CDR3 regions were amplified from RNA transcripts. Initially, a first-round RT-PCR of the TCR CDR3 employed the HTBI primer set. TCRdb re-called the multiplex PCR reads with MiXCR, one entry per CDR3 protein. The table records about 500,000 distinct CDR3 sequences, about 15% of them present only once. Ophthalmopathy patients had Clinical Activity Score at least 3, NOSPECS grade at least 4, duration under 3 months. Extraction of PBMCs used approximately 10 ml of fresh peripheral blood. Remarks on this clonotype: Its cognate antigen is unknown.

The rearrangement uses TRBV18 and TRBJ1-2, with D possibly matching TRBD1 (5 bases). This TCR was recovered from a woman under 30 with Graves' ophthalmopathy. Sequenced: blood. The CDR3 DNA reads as TGTGCCAGCTCAACGGGACTGGGGAGTAATGGCTACACCTTC. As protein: CASSTGLGSNGYTF.